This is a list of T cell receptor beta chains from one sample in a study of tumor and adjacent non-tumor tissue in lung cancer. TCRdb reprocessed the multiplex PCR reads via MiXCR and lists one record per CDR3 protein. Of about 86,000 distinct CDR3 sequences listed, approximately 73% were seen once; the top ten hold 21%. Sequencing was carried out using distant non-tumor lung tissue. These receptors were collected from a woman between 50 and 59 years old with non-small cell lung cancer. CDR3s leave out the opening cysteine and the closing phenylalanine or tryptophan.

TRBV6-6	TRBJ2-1	ASRTGSLTGNNEQF
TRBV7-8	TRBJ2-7	ATSLVVGGRTGSYEQY
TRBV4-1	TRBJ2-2	AGTWEYTGELF
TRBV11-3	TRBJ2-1	ASSLGTSISSYNEQL
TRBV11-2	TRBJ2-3	ASSLWSEDIQY
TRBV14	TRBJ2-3	ASSQDRRGLRFGGGGGTDTQY
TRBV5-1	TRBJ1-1	ASSPDANTEVS
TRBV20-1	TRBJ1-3	SARENSDSSGNTIY
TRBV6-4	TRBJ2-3	ASSDTSTDTQY
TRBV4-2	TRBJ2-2	ASSFAGTRNTRELF
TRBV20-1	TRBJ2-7	SARAGQGSSGEQY
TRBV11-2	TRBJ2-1	AISLESSENHEQF
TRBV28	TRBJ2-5	ASSPGQTRETQY
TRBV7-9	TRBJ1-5	ARSIGTARQPQH
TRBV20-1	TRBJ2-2	SATTSGRADTGEPF